This T cell receptor beta chain is drawn from a study of shared clonotypes between healthy human individuals. The protocol was immunoSEQ multiplex PCR, while the TCRdb copy is restricted to in-frame clones and leaves out a portion. Counted here are some 2,500,000 clones, just under 95% occurring once; the ten biggest clones make up around 0.38%. The CDR3 has 14 residues. After removal of 5 bases from V and 4 bases from J, the junction contained 4 bases not matched to a gene. Germline loops: CDR1 MNHEY, CDR2 SVGAGI. Both subsets, CD45RA+ naive and CD45RA-negative memory, were split from the CD4+ cells. This clone was seen only once. The same CDR3 is also encoded by other DNA sequences in this sample.

The source of this sequence is a man in his late teens or twenties in good health. Some clones in this sample may be carry-over from other donors' samples. This sequence joins TRBV6-5 and TRBJ1-2; 10 nucleotides agree with TRBD1. The sample consisted of naive CD4+ T cells from PBMCs. Subset meaning: CD45RA+ positively selected. CDR3 sequence reads: CASSRQGAGYGYTF. The CDR3 nucleotides are TGTGCCAGCAGTAGACAGGGGGCAGGCTATGGCTACACCTTC.